The T cell receptor beta chain under discussion was sequenced for a study of beta chain features in type 1 diabetes. Points from the study as a whole: The study found moderately but significantly shorter TCRB CDR3s in all four CD4+ subsets of Type 1 diabetes patients. A greater similarity of naive, central memory and Treg TCRB repertoires was seen among patients than among healthy donors. Individuals with type 1 diabetes displayed fewer insertions and more deletions at VDJ junctions.

The CDR3 extends over 14 amino acids. V was trimmed by 1 base and J by 0 bases, leaving 5 bases between them. The germline CDR1 and CDR2 sequences are SGHTA and FQGNSA. Since all of the isolated RNA was reverse transcribed, expressed TCRB transcripts were what got sequenced. TCRdb keeps only in-frame clones here, not all; method: immunoSEQ multiplex PCR. Among 95,000 to 150,000 clones listed, about 15% were seen once. This clone was seen only a few times. Its antigen remains unidentified. In the same sample, other DNA sequences code for this CDR3. The sequencing sample was made of central memory CD4+ T cells from blood. The origin of this receptor is a man aged 25-45 years with type 1 diabetes. The chain carries TRBV7-2 and TRBJ2-3; D possibly corresponds to TRBD1 (5 bases). The chain's CDR3 is CASSLEGSTDTQYF. In DNA, the CDR3 is TGTGCCAGCAGCTTAGAGGGGAGCACAGATACGCAGTATTTT.